The text below deals with one T cell receptor (beta chain). This clonotype was observed at least ten times. What antigen it recognizes has not been identified. No clone much larger than this one lies a single base away; base qualities are absent. Cut back by 3 bases and 8 bases, the V and J ends lie 20 bases apart. CDR1 and CDR2 are drawn from the germline V gene: MRHNA, SNTAGT. The CDR3 covers 16 residues, taking in both the cysteine and the phenylalanine. Of the read, only the CDR3 DNA is kept; its 48 bases are in frame from base 1. This specimen comes from a study of chronic HIV infection and antiretroviral therapy (dated by TCRdb to about 2015). The method was 5' RACE. These reads were obtained on an Illumina MiSeq. Clones were called with MiXCR by TCRdb after fastp trimmed the public reads at Q25, and only in-frame beta chains were retained. Merged by CDR3 protein, the rows form single entries marked with the most common genes and DNA. The sample data list tens of thousands of distinct CDR3 sequences, and approximately 7.4% of these were observed just once. The ten largest clones take up under 3.5% of the sample.

What was sequenced was peripheral blood. The sequence derives from an adult who had HIV and had not received antiretroviral therapy, or was an uninfected healthy control (not recorded which). Recombination connected TRBV6-4 to TRBJ2-1; a tentative D call is TRBD2 (7 bases match). The nucleotides are TGTGCCAGCAGTGAGAGCGCGGGAGAGGGGGAGGATGAGCAGTTCTTC. Translation gives CASSESAGEGEDEQFF.